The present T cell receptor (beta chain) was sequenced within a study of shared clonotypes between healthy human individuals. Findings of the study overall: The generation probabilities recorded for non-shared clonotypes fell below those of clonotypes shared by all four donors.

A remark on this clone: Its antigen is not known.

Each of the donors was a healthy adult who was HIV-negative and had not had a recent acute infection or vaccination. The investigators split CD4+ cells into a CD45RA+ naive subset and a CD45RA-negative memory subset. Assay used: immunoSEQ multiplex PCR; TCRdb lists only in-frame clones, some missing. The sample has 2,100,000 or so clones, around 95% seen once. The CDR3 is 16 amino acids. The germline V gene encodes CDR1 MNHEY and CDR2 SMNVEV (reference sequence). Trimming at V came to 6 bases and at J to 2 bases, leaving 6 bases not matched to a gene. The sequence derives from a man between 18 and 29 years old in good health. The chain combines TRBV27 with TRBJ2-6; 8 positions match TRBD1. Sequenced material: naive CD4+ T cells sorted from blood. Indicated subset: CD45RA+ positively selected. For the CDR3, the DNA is TGTGCCAGCAGGCCTAAACAGGGGGCTGGGGCCAACGTCCTGACTTTC. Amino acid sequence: CASRPKQGAGANVLTF. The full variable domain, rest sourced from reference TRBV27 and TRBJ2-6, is EAQVTQNPRYLITVTGKKLTVTCSQNMNHEYMSWYRQDPGLGLRQIYYSMNVEVTDKGDVPEGYKVSRKEKRNFPLILESPSPNQTSLYFCASRPKQGAGANVLTFGAGSRLTVL.